The 18 T cell receptor beta chains below come from one sample, sequenced in a study of blood T cell repertoires in COVID-19. Profiling relied on immunoSEQ multiplex PCR, and the TCRdb table lists in-frame clones only, not all of them. The sample shows some 230,000 clones, roughly 83% of them seen only once. Source material: peripheral blood. The receptors were gathered from a woman between 50 and 59 years old with acute or convalescent COVID-19.

The chain has TRBV2 and TRBJ1-4; D is undetermined. CDR1 is SNHLY, CDR2 FYNNEI, per germline. The V end lost 4 bases, the J end lost 7 bases, and 13 bases lay between the germline ends. CDR3 length equals 14 residues. CDR3 protein: CASSVMGRGEKLFF. The CDR3 DNA reads as TGTGCCAGCAGTGTCATGGGGAGAGGTGAAAAACTGTTTTTT. Complete variable domain (other parts from reference TRBV2 and TRBJ1-4): EPEVTQTPSHQVTQMGQEVILRCVPISNHLYFYWYRQILGQKVEFLVSFYNNEISEKSEIFDDQFSVERPDGSNFTLKIRSTKLEDSAMYFCASSVMGRGEKLFFGSGTQLSVL.

V gene TRBV7-2 combines with J gene TRBJ2-4, with 7 bases that match TRBD1. The CDR3 sequence is 17 residues long. J gave up 2 bases and V 3 bases, and 10 bases lay outside the gene matches. The germline V gene encodes CDR1 SGHTA and CDR2 FQGNSA. Here the CDR3 DNA reads TGTGCCAGCAGCTTCCACCGGACAGGAAGTTCCAAAAACATTCAGTACTTC. Translation gives CASSFHRTGSSKNIQYF.

The genes are TRBV28 and TRBJ1-2; 10 bases fit TRBD1. Germline loops: CDR1 MDHEN, CDR2 SYDVKM. The CDR3 length is 15 residues. V lost 1 base to trimming and J lost 4 bases; unmatched junction nucleotides: 3. CDR3 in DNA: TGTGCCAGCAGTTTATCGACAGGGGGCGGCTATGGCTACACCTTC. It codes for CASSLSTGGGYGYTF.

This chain uses TRBV6-5 with TRBJ2-7, with 7 bases lining up with TRBD2. Germline assignment: CDR1 MNHEY and CDR2 SVGAGI. J gave up 0 bases and V 8 bases, and 7 bases lay outside the gene matches. This CDR3 is 14 amino acids long. CDR3 in DNA: TGTGCCAGCTCAAGGGAGGGTAGCTCCTACGAGCAGTACTTC. The encoded protein is CASSREGSSYEQYF.

J is TRBJ2-3 and V is TRBV5-1; 7 bases agree with TRBD2. This CDR3 is 15 amino acids long. V trimming: 4 bases; J trimming: 5 bases; junction bases outside the gene matches: 10. Germline CDR1 SGHRS, CDR2 YFSETQ. Written as DNA, the CDR3 is TGCGCCAGCAGCGAGTCGGGTTGGGAGGGAGATACGCAGTATTTT. Residues: CASSESGWEGDTQYF.

Here the CDR3 DNA reads TGTGCCAGCAGCAAGTTTCGGGTCCGGCCTAGCGGGAGGTCCAATGAGCAGTTCTTC. Translating gives CASSKFRVRPSGRSNEQFF. This chain joins TRBV21-1 and TRBJ2-1; the table names TRBD2, a call not compared with the DNA. TRBV21-1 is described as a pseudogene. The CDR3 loop spans 19 amino acids.

This chain joins TRBV24-1 and TRBJ2-5; TRBD1 agrees at 9 bases. J gave up 4 bases and V 1 base, and 3 bases lay outside the gene matches. CDR1 and CDR2 from the germline V gene are KGHDR and SFDVKD. CDR3 length equals 15 residues. The CDR3 DNA sequence: TGTGCCACCAGTGATTTAGGGACAGGGCTAGAGACCCAGTACTTC. It yields the protein CATSDLGTGLETQYF.

The rearrangement uses TRBV28 and TRBJ2-5; D gene ambiguous. This CDR3 spans 12 amino acids. With 5 bases removed from V and 5 bases from J, the gap between germline ends came to 9 bases. Germline loops: CDR1 MDHEN, CDR2 SYDVKM. CDR3 amino acids: CASSNPGETQYF. The CDR3 region has the DNA TGTGCCAGCAGTAACCCCGGTGAGACCCAGTACTTC.

V is TRBV30 and J is TRBJ1-2; no definite D call. The CDR3 loop spans 14 amino acids. Germline assignment: CDR1 GTSNPN and CDR2 SVGIG (reference sequence). V lost 6 bases to trimming and J lost 4 bases, with 18 bases between them. CDR3 amino acids: CACLAARFRYGYTF. CDR3 in DNA: TGTGCCTGCCTAGCGGCTAGGTTCCGCTATGGCTACACCTTC.

This sequence joins TRBV2 and TRBJ1-2; 7 bases map to TRBD1. The CDR3 extends over 13 amino acids. Trimming at V came to 4 bases and at J to 4 bases, leaving 3 bases not matched to a gene. Per germline, CDR1 SNHLY and CDR2 FYNNEI. CDR3 region: CASSGTGAYGYTF. The CDR3 bases are TGTGCCAGCAGTGGTACAGGGGCCTATGGCTACACCTTC.

The chain couples TRBV28 to TRBJ1-1; 7 positions agree with TRBD1. Germline loops: CDR1 MDHEN, CDR2 SYDVKM. Trimming cost V 6 bases and J 2 bases; bases outside gene matches: 6. The CDR3 covers 14 residues. The CDR3 coding sequence is TGTGCCAGCAGGGGGACAGTAGGAAACACTGAAGCTTTCTTT. Protein sequence: CASRGTVGNTEAFF.

This clone was detected only once. The gene calls are TRBV28 and TRBJ2-3; D is ambiguous. The V gene lost 1 base and the J gene lost 0 bases, with 8 bases spanning the gap. This CDR3 has 15 residues. From germline, CDR1 is MDHEN and CDR2 SYDVKM. The CDR3 DNA is TGTGCCAGCAGTTTATCGGAGACTAGCACAGATACGCAGTATTTT. This sequence encodes CASSLSETSTDTQYF.

The chain carries TRBV6-1 and TRBJ1-5, with 7 bases fitting TRBD1. Trimming cost V 4 bases and J 2 bases; bases outside gene matches: 8. This CDR3 comprises 16 residues. Germline V gene data show CDR1 as MNHNS and CDR2 as SASEGT. The CDR3 loop is CASSGQGEQGNQPQHF. Here the CDR3 DNA reads TGTGCCAGCAGTGGACAGGGTGAGCAAGGCAATCAGCCCCAGCATTTT.

V is TRBV3-1 (or the pseudogene TRBV3-2) and J is TRBJ2-1; 11 bases match TRBD2. V dropped 4 bases and J dropped 3; count of bases not matched to a gene: 8. The CDR3 contains 17 residues. Germline CDR1 reads LGHDT; CDR2 reads YNNKEL (reference sequence). The CDR3 region is CASSLSGRAMVYNEQFF. As DNA, the CDR3 is TGTGCCAGCAGCCTTAGCGGGAGGGCCATGGTCTACAATGAGCAGTTCTTC.

The rearrangement joins TRBV2 to TRBJ2-7, with TRBD1 matching 7 bases. J gave up 3 bases and V 4 bases, and 3 bases lay outside the gene matches. Germline V CDR1 and CDR2: SNHLY, FYNNEI. This CDR3 is built from 13 residues. CDR3 DNA: TGTGCCAGCAGTGTTCAGGGGGTCTACGAGCAGTACTTC. The encoded protein is CASSVQGVYEQYF. The variable domain in full, completed from reference TRBV2 and TRBJ2-7, reads EPEVTQTPSHQVTQMGQEVILRCVPISNHLYFYWYRQILGQKVEFLVSFYNNEISEKSEIFDDQFSVERPDGSNFTLKIRSTKLEDSAMYFCASSVQGVYEQYFGPGTRLTVT.

V and J are TRBV5-6 and TRBJ2-5, with TRBD1 as a possible D gene (5 bases). Germline CDR1 reads SGHDT; CDR2 reads YYEEEE. The length of the CDR3 is 14 residues. Trimming removed 1 base from V and 5 bases from J, with 12 bases in between. The chain's CDR3 is CASSLSQGRETQYF. Written as DNA, the CDR3 is TGTGCCAGCAGCTTGTCGCAGGGCCGGGAGACCCAGTACTTC.

The rearrangement links TRBV6-2 or TRBV6-3 to TRBJ2-7; 7 bases map to TRBD1. The V gene's germline CDR1 is MNHEY and CDR2 SVGEGT. This CDR3 contains 12 residues. The trim removed 0 bases at V and 11 bases at J, leaving 4 bases unmatched. The CDR3 spells CASSYSKGAEYF. The CDR3 DNA reads as TGTGCCAGCAGTTACTCGAAGGGGGCCGAGTACTTC.

The V and J genes are TRBV6-2 or TRBV6-3 and TRBJ1-4; no firm D call. Germline V CDR1 and CDR2: MNHEY, SVGEGT. CDR3 length: 13 amino acids. The V and J ends lost 4 bases and 7 bases respectively, with 10 bases between them. As DNA, the CDR3 is TGTGCCAGCAGTTTCGCGGCGAGTGAAAAACTGTTTTTT. Translating gives CASSFAASEKLFF.